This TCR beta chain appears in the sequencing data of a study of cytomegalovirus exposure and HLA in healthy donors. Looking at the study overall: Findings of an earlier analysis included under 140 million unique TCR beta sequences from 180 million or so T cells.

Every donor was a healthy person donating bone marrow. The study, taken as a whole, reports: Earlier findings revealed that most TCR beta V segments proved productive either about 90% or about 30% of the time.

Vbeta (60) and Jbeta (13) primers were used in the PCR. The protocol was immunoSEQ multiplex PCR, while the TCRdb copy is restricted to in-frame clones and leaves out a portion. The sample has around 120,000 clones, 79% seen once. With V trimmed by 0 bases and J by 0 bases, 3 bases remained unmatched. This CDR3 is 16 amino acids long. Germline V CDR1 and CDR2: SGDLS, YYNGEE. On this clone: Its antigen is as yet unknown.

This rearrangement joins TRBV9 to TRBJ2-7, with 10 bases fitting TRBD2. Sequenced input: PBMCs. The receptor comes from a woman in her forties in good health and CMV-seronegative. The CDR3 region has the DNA TGTGCCAGCAGCGTAGACTCTAGCGGGAGCTCCTACGAGCAGTACTTC. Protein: CASSVDSSGSSYEQYF.